These 28 T cell receptor beta chains were all obtained from the same sample, sequenced in a study of cytomegalovirus exposure and HLA in healthy donors. A multiplex PCR was run with 60 Vbeta primers and 13 Jbeta primers. The method was immunoSEQ multiplex PCR; TCRdb's version includes in-frame clones alone and lacks a portion of them. Among under 130,000 clones listed, 65% to 80% were seen once. The specimen sequenced was PBMCs. The source of these receptors is a female donor in good health and CMV-seropositive.

The V gene is TRBV28, the J gene TRBJ2-7; a weak D match, TRBD1 (5 bases). The CDR3 contains 12 residues. Germline loops: CDR1 MDHEN, CDR2 SYDVKM. The V and J ends lost 6 bases and 5 bases respectively, with 11 bases between them. CDR3 nucleotide sequence: TGTGCCAGCAGAAGTACAGGTGACGAGCAGTACTTC. Protein sequence: CASRSTGDEQYF. Combining the CDR3 with reference TRBV28 and TRBJ2-7 gives the whole variable domain DVKVTQSSRYLVKRTGEKVFLECVQDMDHENMFWYRQDPGLGLRLIYFSYDVKMKEKGDIPEGYSVSREKKERFSLILESASTNQTSMYLCASRSTGDEQYFGPGTRLTVT.

V gene TRBV18 combines with J gene TRBJ2-6; a weak D match, TRBD1 (5 bases). The CDR3 runs 16 residues. In germline, CDR1 is KGHSH, CDR2 LQKENI. The V end was cut by 1 base, the J end by 3 bases, with 10 bases between. CDR3 amino acids: CASSPQGTGGANVLTF. CDR3 bases: TGTGCCAGCTCACCACAAGGAACAGGTGGGGCCAACGTCCTGACTTTC.

This chain joins TRBV29-1 and TRBJ2-7; 8 bases fit TRBD1. The CDR3 sequence is 13 residues long. Germline V gives CDR1 SQVTM, CDR2 ANQGSEA. V shed 7 bases and J 2 bases; nucleotides not matched to a gene: 7. The CDR3 region is CSAGDRWTYEQYF. The CDR3, as DNA: TGCAGCGCAGGGGACAGGTGGACCTACGAGCAGTACTTC.

The chain recombines TRBV18 with TRBJ2-7; weak D call: TRBD1 (5 bases). V lost 1 base and J lost 2, with 15 bases in between. Per germline, CDR1 KGHSH and CDR2 LQKENI. The CDR3 length is 16 residues. CDR3 nucleotides: TGTGCCAGCTCACCACAGGCAGGGTCTTTAGCCTACGAGCAGTACTTC. It is translated as CASSPQAGSLAYEQYF.

This clone was recorded a few times. Written as DNA, the CDR3 is TGTGCCAGTAGTATAGCCCATCGAGGTTTTACGGCTGAAGCTTTCTTT. Its protein is CASSIAHRGFTAEAFF. V is TRBV19 and J is TRBJ1-1; no reliable D call. The CDR3 is made up of 16 amino acids. In germline, CDR1 is LNHDA, CDR2 SQIVND (reference sequence). V lost 1 base, J lost 6 bases, and 18 bases lay in between.

This chain joins TRBV5-1 and TRBJ2-6, with TRBD1 identical over 9 bases. The trim removed 7 bases at V and 1 base at J, leaving 12 bases unmatched. CDR1 SGHRS and CDR2 YFSETQ come from the germline V gene. The CDR3 has 18 residues. The CDR3 nucleotides read TGCGCCAGCTCCTTAACCGGGACAGGGATGTCTGGGGCCAACGTCCTGACTTTC. Translation: CASSLTGTGMSGANVLTF.

The rearrangement joins TRBV10-2 to TRBJ2-1; tentatively, D is TRBD1 (5 bases). V was shortened by 8 bases and J by 9 bases, with 20 bases between the two germline ends. Germline lookup yields CDR1 WSHSY and CDR2 SAAADI. This CDR3 has 14 residues. CDR3 in amino acids: CASSGHSGRGEQFF. The CDR3 coding sequence is TGCGCCAGCTCCGGACACTCGGGTAGAGGTGAGCAGTTCTTC.

The sample holds one count of this clone. The rearrangement uses TRBV6-1 and TRBJ1-1, with 10 bases lining up with TRBD1. The CDR3 runs to 13 residues. The V and J ends lost 11 bases and 0 bases, in that order; junction bases with no gene match: 3. Germline loops: CDR1 MNHNS, CDR2 SASEGT. The CDR3 reads CAGQGGMNTEAFF. The DNA for the CDR3 is TGTGCCGGACAGGGGGGGATGAACACTGAAGCTTTCTTT.

The chain uses TRBV18 and TRBJ2-7; 7 positions match TRBD2. Trimming took 3 bases from V and 3 from J; bases not matched to a gene: 8. The germline CDR1 and CDR2 sequences are KGHSH and LQKENI. This CDR3 is built from 15 residues. The CDR3 DNA reads TGTGCCAGCTCACCCGGCGGGGGTGGGCTCTACGAGCAGTACTTC. Its protein product is CASSPGGGGLYEQYF.

V gene TRBV29-1 combines with J gene TRBJ2-5, with a possible D match to TRBD1 (6 bases). The germline V gene has CDR1 SQVTM and CDR2 ANQGSEA. Trimming cost V 6 bases and J 3 bases, with 11 bases left between them. The CDR3 spans 12 residues. CDR3 nucleotides: TGCAGCGTCGGCAGGGGAGAAGAGACCCAGTACTTC. Translating gives CSVGRGEETQYF.

This chain links TRBV5-1 with TRBJ2-1; 12 nucleotides match TRBD2. CDR3 length equals 15 residues. Germline loops: CDR1 SGHRS, CDR2 YFSETQ. Trimming cost V 0 bases and J 5 bases; bases outside gene matches: 0. CDR3: CASSLGLAGDNEQFF. The CDR3 DNA reads as TGCGCCAGCAGCTTGGGACTAGCGGGGGACAATGAGCAGTTCTTC.

The V gene is TRBV7-8, the J gene TRBJ1-2; no firm D call. Looked up from germline, CDR1 is SGHVS and CDR2 is FQNEAQ. The length of the CDR3 is 11 residues. V was clipped by 1 base and J by 7 bases, with 4 bases between them. The CDR3 nucleotides read TGTGCCAGCAGCTTAGACTCTGGCTACACCTTC. This translates into CASSLDSGYTF.

J is TRBJ2-7 and V is TRBV30; D might be TRBD1 (5 bases). Trimming took 3 bases from V and 2 from J, leaving 11 bases between them. This CDR3 is 13 amino acids long. CDR1 GTSNPN and CDR2 SVGIG come from the germline V gene (reference sequence). The CDR3 bases are TGTGCCTGGAGCGAGACAGTTACCTACGAGCAGTACTTC. Amino acid sequence: CAWSETVTYEQYF.

The V call is TRBV29-1, the J call TRBJ2-3; 10 bases are a match to TRBD2. Germline V CDR1 and CDR2: SQVTM, ANQGSEA. With V trimmed by 7 bases and J by 1 base, 2 bases remained unmatched. The CDR3 extends over 13 amino acids. Written as DNA, the CDR3 is TGCAGCGGTGGACTAGCGGGCACAGATACGCAGTATTTT. Translated: CSGGLAGTDTQYF.

The chain recombines TRBV19 with TRBJ1-2; 7 nucleotides line up with TRBD1. This CDR3 contains 14 residues. The germline CDR1 and CDR2 sequences are LNHDA and SQIVND (reference sequence). J gave up 3 bases and V 5 bases, and 6 bases lay outside the gene matches. The CDR3 protein is CASSERGTDYGYTF. In DNA form, the CDR3 reads TGTGCCAGTAGTGAAAGGGGGACAGACTATGGCTACACCTTC. Supplemented by reference TRBV19 and TRBJ1-2, the full variable domain reads DGGITQSPKYLFRKEGQNVTLSCEQNLNHDAMYWYRQDPGQGLRLIYYSQIVNDFQKGDIAEGYSVSREKKESFPLTVTSAQKNPTAFYLCASSERGTDYGYTFGSGTRLTVV.

In its sample, this clone was seen a few times. This rearrangement joins TRBV5-8 to TRBJ2-6; maybe TRBD1 (6 bases). This CDR3 spans 16 amino acids. The V end was cut by 0 bases, the J end by 1 base, with 8 bases between. Germline assignment: CDR1 SGHTS and CDR2 YDEGEE. CDR3 bases: TGTGCCAGCAGCTTGGCCAGGGGTTCTGGGGCCAACGTCCTGACTTTC. Residues: CASSLARGSGANVLTF.

This clone occurred once. The chain joins TRBV11-1 to TRBJ2-7; 10 nucleotides line up with TRBD2. After removal of 5 bases from V and 6 bases from J, the junction contained 7 bases not matched to a gene. Germline CDR1 reads SGHAT; CDR2 reads FQDESV (reference sequence). CDR3 length: 14 residues. CDR3 loop: CASSVPGLASEQYF. CDR3 nucleotide sequence: TGTGCCAGCAGCGTCCCGGGACTAGCGTCCGAGCAGTACTTC.

The J gene is TRBJ1-1, the V gene TRBV19, with D possibly matching TRBD1 (5 bases). Germline values: CDR1 LNHDA, CDR2 SQIVND (reference sequence). Trimming took off 9 bases at V and 0 bases at J, with 11 bases between the two ends. The CDR3 covers 13 residues. In DNA form, the CDR3 reads TGTGCCAGCAAGCGGGACCTGAACACTGAAGCTTTCTTT. As protein: CASKRDLNTEAFF.

The chain has TRBV7-9 and TRBJ1-1; D is ambiguous. Per germline, CDR1 SEHNR and CDR2 FQNEAQ (reference sequence). V lost 4 bases, J lost 10 bases, and 16 bases lay in between. The CDR3 runs 13 residues. The CDR3 protein is CASSSWTVGSAFF. The CDR3 coding sequence is TGTGCCAGCAGCTCTTGGACTGTCGGTTCAGCTTTCTTT.

V and J are TRBV5-4 and TRBJ2-1; TRBD1 matches 7 bases. CDR1 and CDR2 from the germline V gene are SGHNT and YYREEE (reference sequence). The V segment lost 3 bases and the J segment 4 bases; nucleotides outside the gene matches: 4. This CDR3 has 14 amino acids. CDR3 in amino acids: CASSSGQVYNEQFF. CDR3 sequence (DNA): TGTGCCAGCAGCTCCGGACAGGTTTACAATGAGCAGTTCTTC.

The J gene is TRBJ2-1, the V gene TRBV6-6, with 12 bases aligning to TRBD2. J gave up 9 bases and V 9 bases, and 6 bases lay outside the gene matches. Germline V CDR1 and CDR2: MNHNY, SVGAGI (reference sequence). This CDR3 spans 13 amino acids. The DNA of the CDR3 is TGTGCCAGGACTAGCGGGAGACCGGTTGAGCAGTTCTTC. Translated: CARTSGRPVEQFF.

J is TRBJ1-3 and V is TRBV7-2; 7 bases line up with TRBD1. CDR1 and CDR2 from the germline V gene are SGHTA and FQGNSA. CDR3 length: 16 residues. V shed 1 base, J shed 0 bases, and the junction held 3 bases outside the gene matches. In DNA form, the CDR3 reads TGTGCCAGCAGCTTAGGGACAGGACGCTCTGGAAACACCATATATTTT. Protein sequence: CASSLGTGRSGNTIYF.

This chain uses TRBV4-3 with TRBJ1-3; D remains unclear. This CDR3 comprises 13 residues. Germline loops: CDR1 LGHNA, CDR2 YSLEER. Trimming removed 0 bases from V and 7 bases from J, with 7 bases in between. The DNA of the CDR3 is TGCGCCAGCAGCCAAGATAGGCGGAACACCATATATTTT. It is translated as CASSQDRRNTIYF.

The V gene is TRBV30, the J gene TRBJ2-2; D is unresolved. The CDR3 sequence is 12 residues long. Trimming stripped 7 bases from V and 7 bases from J, with 13 bases between. CDR1 GTSNPN and CDR2 SVGIG come from the germline V gene (reference sequence). This CDR3 reads CAYVAQIGELFF. Here the CDR3 DNA reads TGTGCCTACGTGGCCCAAATCGGGGAGCTGTTTTTT.

This chain links TRBV9 with TRBJ2-5; 7 nucleotides line up with TRBD1. The CDR3 runs 13 residues. Losses at the gene ends were 3 bases for V and 1 base for J; bases not matched to a gene: 0. The germline V gene encodes CDR1 SGDLS and CDR2 YYNGEE. The CDR3 DNA is TGTGCCAGCAGCGCAGGGGGCCAAGAGACCCAGTACTTC. Amino acid sequence: CASSAGGQETQYF.

The chain uses TRBV7-9 and TRBJ1-2; a weak D match, TRBD1 (6 bases). Per the germline V gene, CDR1 is SEHNR and CDR2 is FQNEAQ (reference sequence). Trimming cost V 4 bases and J 6 bases, with 9 bases left between them. The CDR3 totals 12 residues. The CDR3 loop is CASSWGHDGYTF. The DNA of the CDR3 is TGTGCCAGCAGCTGGGGACACGATGGCTACACCTTC.

This chain connects TRBV5-1 to TRBJ1-2; 7 nucleotides agree with TRBD1. The V segment lost 4 bases and the J segment 6 bases; nucleotides outside the gene matches: 9. Germline V gene sequence: CDR1 SGHRS, CDR2 YFSETQ. The CDR3 contains 14 residues. This CDR3 is CASSRGGGTDGYTF. CDR3 nucleotide sequence: TGCGCCAGCAGCAGAGGGGGCGGGACCGATGGCTACACCTTC.

The gene calls are TRBV30 and TRBJ1-2, with a tentative D call TRBD1 (6 bases). Germline-derived CDR1 and CDR2 are GTSNPN and SVGIG (reference sequence). This CDR3 spans 11 amino acids. V was clipped by 1 base and J by 8 bases, with 8 bases between them. The CDR3 nucleotides are TGTGCCTGGAGTGAGGGGGGGGGCTACACCTTC. Translating it yields CAWSEGGGYTF.